The entry below describes one T cell receptor beta chain. Stated time point: after dendritic cell vaccination, including at tumor progression/relapse. Only patients with spare fresh-frozen tumor and over two years of follow-up were included. All glioblastoma patients lacked an isocitrate dehydrogenase mutation. The sample comes from a study of glioma-infiltrating T cells after dendritic cell vaccination. Assay used: immunoSEQ multiplex PCR; TCRdb lists only in-frame clones, some missing. The sample carries 85,000 to 100,000 clones, approximately 80% recorded once. The junction had 4 bases not matched to a gene; V was cut back by 4 bases and J by 2 bases. CDR3 length equals 14 residues. CDR1 is SGHRS and CDR2 is YFSETQ in the germline V gene.

V gene TRBV5-1 combines with J gene TRBJ1-2, with TRBD1 identical over 8 bases. The receptor was derived from a human donor with glioblastoma. The sequencing used blood, collected after dendritic cell vaccination. CDR3 sequence reads: CASSPGQANYGYTF. The CDR3, as DNA: TGCGCCAGCAGCCCGGGACAGGCCAACTATGGCTACACCTTC.